This TCR beta chain was sequenced during a study of shared clonotypes between healthy human individuals. Notes on the study in general: Shared clonotypes: roughly 5% naive CD4, around 3.4% naive CD8, 2.3% memory CD4, roughly 0.4% memory CD8. Despite large depth, sorted-subset datasets appeared incompletely sequenced.

The CDR3 is 19 residues long. This clone occurred once. As yet, its antigen is unknown. How the authors handled the data: There were no quality scores in the junction-only immunoSEQ sequences, so filtering differed. Clones were read by immunoSEQ multiplex PCR, and TCRdb kept only the in-frame ones, dropping some. That table is the source of V, J and clone size, and D and trimming were worked out from the DNA. The data contain about 700,000 clones, roughly nine tenths of them seen just once; the ten biggest clones take up approximately 25%. Cells designated naive CD8 were CD45RO-negative and were positively selected for CCR7, with terminally differentiated effector memory CD45RA+ cells excluded.

The chain carries TRBV7-5 and TRBJ1-5. TRBV7-5 is described as a pseudogene. The sample consisted of naive CD8+ T cells sorted from blood. The receptor was derived from a man younger than 40 in good health. The CDR3: CVRSLVDNDRVRSNQPQHF. For the CDR3, the DNA is TGTGTCAGAAGCTTAGTTGATAATGATCGTGTAAGGAGCAATCAGCCCCAGCATTTT.